The entry below gives a single TCR beta chain sequence along with its context. Germline assignment: CDR1 SQVTM and CDR2 ANQGSEA. This CDR3 comprises 14 residues. V lost 1 base to trimming and J lost 4 bases, with 13 bases between them. The sample is drawn from a study of blood T cell repertoires in COVID-19. Study-wide background: The cDNA or gDNA used as material had been derived from T cells, B-cell-depleted T cells, or PBMCs.

Per the authors' pipeline: Reference gene primers were amplified, and this amplification served to estimate nucleated cell counts. This table comes from immunoSEQ multiplex PCR, and its TCRdb copy is limited to in-frame clones, with some not included. V, J and clone size derive from that table, while D and trimming were established from the DNA sequence. The repertoire holds 17,000 or so clones, with about four fifths as singletons. What was sequenced was peripheral blood. The receptor was derived from a man aged 35 to 55 with active or convalescent COVID-19. V usage is TRBV29-1 and J usage is TRBJ1-1; D is perhaps TRBD1 (6 bases). The CDR3 protein is CSVEGGRGSTEAFF. CDR3 coding DNA: TGCAGCGTTGAAGGGGGAAGGGGGTCCACTGAAGCTTTCTTT.